This T cell receptor beta chain was sequenced in a study of PD-L1 blockade in urothelial cancer. Clones were read by immunoSEQ multiplex PCR, and TCRdb kept only the in-frame ones, dropping some. The sample records fewer than 45,000 clones, about four fifths being singletons. This clone was picked up a small number of times. The CDR3 has 15 amino acids. V dropped 1 base and J dropped 3 bases, with 13 bases sitting between them. The germline CDR1 and CDR2 sequences are LNHDA and SQIVND (reference sequence). The V call is TRBV19, the J call TRBJ2-7; unclear D gene. The material was PBMCs, obtained around atezolizumab (anti-PD-L1) treatment. The clonotype originates from a man between 60 and 70 years old with urothelial cancer. The CDR3 DNA is TGTGCCAGTAGTATAGCCCCAGGAAGAGTCTACGAGCAGTACTTC. Amino acids: CASSIAPGRVYEQYF.